A selection of T cell receptor beta chains follows, all from one sample in a study of blood T cells in healthy people across ages. TCRdb reanalysed the 5' RACE reads using MiXCR and keeps one entry per CDR3 protein. The sample lists 1.5 million to 2 million distinct CDR3 sequences, 28% occurring once. Sample: blood. The receptors were sampled from a woman aged 25 to 39 in good health. Each CDR3 is given with its conserved first and last residue. A D gene is named only where the DNA matches it firmly. A row's size may be missing; if present it is once, few, many or a size class.

>TRBD2|TRBV5-6|many|TRBJ2-1
CASSLRYPSGRAHEQFF
TGTGCCAGCAGCCTAAGGTATCCTAGCGGGAGGGCCCATGAGCAGTTCTTC
>-|TRBV29-1|few|TRBJ2-1
CSVVPGVHNEQFF
TGCAGCGTTGTCCCAGGGGTCCACAATGAGCAGTTCTTC
>-|TRBV5-1|-|TRBJ2-5
CASSFGTRQSQETQYF
TGCGCCAGCAGCTTTGGGACTCGACAGTCACAAGAGACCCAGTACTTC
>-|TRBV12-3/TRBV12-4|-|TRBJ2-3
CASSRTGRRITDTQYF
TGTGCCAGCAGCCGTACGGGACGGAGAATCACAGATACGCAGTATTTT
>TRBD1|TRBV28|-|TRBJ1-4
CASSFTGVLGQGEKLFF
TGTGCCAGCAGTTTTACCGGAGTACTTGGACAGGGTGAAAAACTGTTTTTT
>TRBD2|TRBV5-1|-|TRBJ2-1
CASSRDGLAAGNEQFF
TGCGCCAGCAGCAGGGATGGACTAGCGGCTGGGAATGAGCAGTTCTTC
>-|TRBV20-1|once|TRBJ1-5
CSATSTEYNNQPQHF
TGCAGTGCTACCTCGACGGAATATAACAATCAGCCCCAGCATTTT
>-|TRBV6-1|-|TRBJ2-7
CACGLGSYEQYF
TGTGCCTGCGGTCTGGGATCCTACGAGCAGTACTTC
>-|TRBV28|-|TRBJ2-5
CTSSFPGDQETQYF
TGTACCAGCAGTTTCCCCGGGGACCAAGAGACCCAGTACTTC
>TRBD1|TRBV19|-|TRBJ1-1
CASSIDRGSEAFF
TGTGCCAGTAGTATCGACAGGGGGTCTGAAGCTTTCTTT
>-|TRBV4-3|many|TRBJ2-1
CASSQDVGEQFF
TGCGCCAGCAGCCAAGACGTCGGAGAGCAGTTCTTC
>-|TRBV12-3/TRBV12-4|few|TRBJ1-5
CASSLPPYQPQHF
TGTGCCAGCAGTTTGCCCCCTTATCAGCCCCAGCATTTT
>-|TRBV7-2|many|TRBJ2-3
CASSHGLPLTDTQYF
TGTGCCAGCAGCCACGGGCTTCCTCTCACAGATACGCAGTATTTT
>TRBD2|TRBV7-2|many|TRBJ2-1
CASSLVAGVGNEQFF
TGTGCCAGCAGCTTGGTCGCGGGAGTAGGTAATGAGCAGTTCTTC
>TRBD1|TRBV12-3/TRBV12-4|-|TRBJ2-3
CASSPSLGGLTDAQYF
TGTGCCAGCAGTCCCTCGCTAGGGGGCCTCACAGATGCGCAGTATTTT
>-|TRBV20-1|-|TRBJ1-6
CSARDRGGAGNSPLHF
TGCAGTGCTAGAGATAGGGGGGGAGCTGGGAATTCACCCCTCCACTTT
>-|TRBV5-6|-|TRBJ1-5
CASSHLRRGVNQPQHF
TGTGCCAGCAGCCACCTCCGCCGGGGCGTCAATCAGCCCCAGCATTTT
>TRBD2|TRBV10-3|many|TRBJ2-7
CAISPVTSGAGNEQYF
TGTGCCATCAGTCCTGTGACTAGCGGTGCGGGGAACGAGCAGTACTTC
>-|TRBV28|many|TRBJ2-7
CASSAALYSYEQYF
TGTGCCAGCAGTGCAGCTTTATACTCCTACGAGCAGTACTTC
>TRBD2|TRBV7-9|-|TRBJ2-7
CASSPASGYYEQYF
TGTGCCAGCAGCCCTGCTAGCGGGTACTACGAGCAGTACTTC
>TRBD2|TRBV6-1|few|TRBJ2-1
CASRMTGTSGADEQFF
TGTGCCAGCAGGATGACCGGGACTAGCGGGGCTGATGAGCAGTTCTTC
>-|TRBV11-2|few|TRBJ1-1
CASSLVKGQGTEAFF
TGTGCCAGCAGCTTAGTCAAGGGCCAGGGGACTGAAGCTTTCTTT
>TRBD1|TRBV20-1|-|TRBJ1-2
CSAREGQGDYGYTF
TGCAGTGCTAGAGAAGGACAGGGTGACTATGGCTACACCTTC
>-|TRBV12-5|many|TRBJ2-7
CASGSTTQSSYEQYF
TGTGCTAGTGGTTCAACGACACAGAGCTCCTACGAGCAGTACTTC
>-|TRBV20-1|many|TRBJ2-7
CSARDLVSSYEQYF
TGCAGTGCTAGAGATTTGGTCTCCTCCTACGAGCAGTACTTC
>-|TRBV10-3|many|TRBJ2-7
CAIRGGGNSYEQYF
TGTGCCATCAGGGGGGGGGGCAACTCCTACGAGCAGTACTTC
>-|TRBV5-8|few|TRBJ2-1
CASSFVRNEQFF
TGTGCCAGCAGTTTCGTCCGGAATGAGCAGTTCTTC
>-|TRBV7-9|many|TRBJ1-2
CASSLGPGDYGYTF
TGTGCCAGCAGCTTAGGTCCGGGGGACTATGGCTACACCTTC
>-|TRBV20-1|many|TRBJ2-1
CSALRGTEWDEQFF
TGCAGTGCCCTACGCGGGACAGAATGGGATGAGCAGTTCTTC
>TRBD2|TRBV7-3|few|TRBJ2-3
CASSSGLAGHTDTQYF
TGTGCCAGCAGCTCGGGACTAGCGGGGCACACAGATACGCAGTATTTT
>-|TRBV15|few|TRBJ1-5
CATSRGDSNQPQHF
TGTGCCACCAGCAGGGGGGATAGCAATCAGCCCCAGCATTTT
>-|TRBV5-8|-|TRBJ2-7
CASSLRSGLGEQYF
TGTGCCAGCAGCTTAAGATCAGGGTTGGGCGAGCAGTACTTC
>-|TRBV7-2|few|TRBJ2-3
CASSDPGDVTDTQYF
TGTGCCAGCAGTGATCCCGGGGACGTCACAGATACGCAGTATTTT
>-|TRBV6-1|-|TRBJ1-2
CASRAGGGGYGYTF
TGTGCCAGCAGGGCTGGGGGAGGAGGCTATGGCTACACCTTC
>-|TRBV10-3|few|TRBJ2-1
CAIRDPTRTSYNEQFF
TGTGCCATCAGGGATCCGACACGTACTTCTTACAATGAGCAGTTCTTC
>-|TRBV12-3/TRBV12-4|-|TRBJ2-7
CASRETASSYEQYF
TGTGCCAGCAGGGAGACAGCCTCCTCCTACGAGCAGTACTTC
>TRBD2|TRBV6-2/TRBV6-3|-|TRBJ2-1
CASSRTRPGNNEQFF
TGTGCCAGCAGTCGGACTAGGCCGGGGAACAATGAGCAGTTCTTC
>-|TRBV7-9|-|TRBJ2-3
CASVSSDTQYF
TGTGCCAGTGTTTCGTCAGATACGCAGTATTTT
>-|TRBV10-3|many|TRBJ2-7
CAISRRDDEQYF
TGTGCCATCAGCAGAAGGGACGACGAGCAGTACTTC
>TRBD2|TRBV3-1|-|TRBJ2-7
CASSQRGSGEQYF
TGTGCCAGCAGCCAGCGGGGGTCAGGAGAGCAGTACTTC
>-|TRBV7-3|few|TRBJ2-5
CASSSLSSETQYF
TGTGCCAGCAGCTCCTTATCGTCGGAGACCCAGTACTTC
>-|TRBV29-1|-|TRBJ2-5
CSETGNGETQYF
TGCAGCGAAACAGGGAACGGAGAGACCCAGTACTTC
>-|TRBV6-4|-|TRBJ2-2
CASSISGYTGELFF
TGTGCCAGCAGTATAAGCGGATACACCGGGGAGCTGTTTTTT
>-|TRBV12-3/TRBV12-4|few|TRBJ2-5
CASIPKGQETQYF
TGTGCCAGCATCCCGAAGGGTCAAGAGACCCAGTACTTC
>TRBD1|TRBV5-1|many|TRBJ2-1
CASSVGPGQTNTNEQFF
TGCGCCAGCAGCGTTGGACCGGGACAGACAAACACAAATGAGCAGTTCTTC
>TRBD2|TRBV5-1|few|TRBJ2-5
CASSLATSGGQETRYF
TGCGCCAGCAGCTTGGCCACTAGCGGGGGACAAGAGACCCGGTACTTC
>TRBD2|TRBV6-5|few|TRBJ2-3
CASSNRGRATQYF
TGTGCCAGCAGTAACCGCGGGAGGGCTACGCAGTATTTT
>-|TRBV12-3/TRBV12-4|-|TRBJ2-1
CASSFVGYNEQFF
TGTGCCAGCAGTTTTGTCGGGTACAATGAGCAGTTCTTC
>-|TRBV7-2|-|TRBJ2-2
CASSLGPVTGELFF
TGTGCCAGCAGCTTAGGCCCAGTGACCGGGGAGCTGTTTTTT
>-|TRBV12-5|few|TRBJ2-5
CASGLVQEVTQYF
TGTGCTAGTGGTTTGGTACAAGAGGTGACCCAGTACTTC
>-|TRBV5-1|-|TRBJ2-5
CASCGQEGNEQYF
TGCGCCAGCTGTGGCCAAGAGGGCAATGAGCAGTACTTC
>TRBD2|TRBV24-1|-|TRBJ2-6
CATSDLRGASGRSAGANVLTF
TGTGCCACCAGTGATTTGCGGGGGGCTAGCGGGCGGAGTGCTGGGGCCAACGTCCTGACTTTC
>TRBD1|TRBV25-1|-|TRBJ2-3
CASSPPRGLSTDTQYF
TGTGCCAGCAGCCCTCCCAGGGGGCTTAGCACAGATACGCAGTATTTT
>-|TRBV3-1|few|TRBJ2-7
CASSQYSGKYEQYF
TGTGCCAGCAGCCAATATTCAGGGAAGTACGAGCAGTACTTC
>-|TRBV7-3|few|TRBJ2-1
CASSFDGWGEQFF
TGTGCCAGCAGCTTTGACGGGTGGGGTGAGCAGTTCTTC
>TRBD1|TRBV5-5|-|TRBJ2-3
CASSLAEGTGRVPDTQYF
TGTGCCAGCAGCCTCGCAGAGGGGACAGGGCGCGTCCCAGATACGCAGTATTTT
>TRBD1|TRBV28|few|TRBJ2-7
CASSLQQGTYEQYF
TGTGCCAGCAGTCTCCAACAGGGGACCTACGAGCAGTACTTC